The entry that follows covers one T cell receptor (beta chain) sequence. Time point specified: pre-sensitization, week 0. Treatment denoted: therapeutic diphenylcyclopropenone sensitization with weekly scalp DPC. The data originate from a study of human T cells and chemical hapten exposure. Germline V CDR1 and CDR2: DFQATT, SNEGSKA (reference sequence). V shed 2 bases and J 7 bases; nucleotides not matched to a gene: 5. The CDR3 length is 13 residues. TCRdb re-called the RACE reads with MiXCR, one entry per CDR3 protein. The sample consists of about 80,000 distinct CDR3 sequences, around 15% of them appearing once.

This clonotype was sampled from a woman aged 45 to 65 with alopecia areata. Some clones in this sample may be carry-over from other donors' samples. The sequences come from whole blood, collected in connection with sensitization to the hapten diphenylcyclopropenone (DPC). V and J are TRBV20-1 and TRBJ2-5; 9 positions match TRBD2. CDR3: CSARTSGPSTQYF. The DNA for the CDR3 is TGCAGTGCTAGAACTAGCGGGCCGTCGACCCAGTACTTC.